This is a list of T cell receptor beta chains from one sample in a study of vaccination and CD4 T cells after COVID-19. TCRdb passed the PCR reads through MiXCR, listing each CDR3 protein once. The sample records over 10,000 distinct CDR3 sequences, roughly 74% being singletons. Their cognate antigens are unknown. Sequenced material: CD4+ T cells from blood, cultured in vitro. These receptors all stem from a human donor who had recovered from COVID-19. CDR3s include the opening cysteine and the closing phenylalanine or tryptophan. A D gene is named only where the DNA matches it firmly. Clone size is shown for a subset of rows, as once, few, many or a class of expanded clone.

TRBJ1-1,.,.,TRBV7-2,TGTGCTGCACGTGGGCGCGCGAACACTGAAGCTTTCTTT,CAARGRANTEAFF
TRBJ1-2,.,.,TRBV27,TGTGCCAGCAGCCGTAATCGATTTCCCAGCTATGGCTACACCTTC,CASSRNRFPSYGYTF
TRBJ1-1,.,.,TRBV7-2,TGTGCCAGCAGCTTAGTGGACGGGAACACTGAAGCTTTCTTT,CASSLVDGNTEAFF
TRBJ1-4,.,.,TRBV20-1,TGCAGTGCTAGAGACAGGGGCACAACTAATGAAAAACTGTTTTTT,CSARDRGTTNEKLFF
TRBJ2-1,.,TRBD2,TRBV20-1,TGCAGTGCCCCGGGACTAGGGATGGAGAATGAGCAGTTCTTC,CSAPGLGMENEQFF
TRBJ1-5,.,.,TRBV11-2,TGTGCCAGCAGCTTAGATCTGAACCAGCCCCAGCATTTT,CASSLDLNQPQHF
TRBJ1-2,.,.,TRBV30,TGTGCCTGCGTCAACCTTCGCCTGTTTGGCTACACCTTC,CACVNLRLFGYTF
TRBJ2-5,.,TRBD2,TRBV20-1,TGCAGTGCTAGAGATTCGGCGGGAGGCTTAGCGACCCAGTACTTC,CSARDSAGGLATQYF
TRBJ2-5,few,TRBD1,TRBV11-2,TGTGCCAGCAGCTTAGTCGCCAGGGGGAAGACCCAGTACTTC,CASSLVARGKTQYF
TRBJ1-1,.,.,TRBV20-1,TGCAGTGCCTCGAACAGGAACACTGAAGCTTTCTTT,CSASNRNTEAFF
TRBJ1-2,.,.,TRBV19,TGTGCCAGTAGTACAACGACGGTCTACGGTGGCTACACCTTC,CASSTTTVYGGYTF
TRBJ1-4,.,.,TRBV7-6,TGTGCCAGCAGCGACCGGGGCCGGGCGTCCAATGAAAAACTGTTTTTT,CASSDRGRASNEKLFF
TRBJ1-2,.,.,TRBV27,TGTGCCAGCAGTTTAGGTGTGGGGACGGTCTATGGCTACACCTTC,CASSLGVGTVYGYTF
TRBJ1-2,.,.,TRBV27,TGTGCCAGCAGACAAACCCGGACGCTTTTGTACCATGGCTACACCTTC,CASRQTRTLLYHGYTF
TRBJ2-2,.,.,TRBV11-2,TGTGCCAGCAGAATGACAGGGAACACCGGGGAGCTGTTTTTT,CASRMTGNTGELFF
TRBJ1-5,.,.,TRBV11-2,TGTGCCAGCAGCTTCGATAGCGGGAGCAATCAGCCCCAGCATTTT,CASSFDSGSNQPQHF
TRBJ2-7,.,.,TRBV4-1,TGCGCCAGCAGCCACCCACAGGGCTCCTACGAGCAGTACTTC,CASSHPQGSYEQYF
TRBJ1-5,.,TRBD1,TRBV11-2,TGTGCCAGCAGCTGGACAGGGGAAGCCTATAGCAATCAGCCCCAGCATTTT,CASSWTGEAYSNQPQHF
TRBJ2-4,.,TRBD2,TRBV7-2,TGTGCCAGCAGCTTAACTAGCGGGAGGGGAGCCAAAAACATTCAGTACTTC,CASSLTSGRGAKNIQYF
TRBJ1-2,.,.,TRBV9,TGTGCCAGCAGCCCGAGCCCCTCCGGGAAAAACTATGGCTACACCTTC,CASSPSPSGKNYGYTF
TRBJ2-7,.,TRBD1,TRBV24-1,TGTGCCACCAGTGATTCCGGGACAGGGGGCTACGAGCAGTACTTC,CATSDSGTGGYEQYF
TRBJ1-1,.,.,TRBV5-5,TGTGCCAGCAGCTTGGGACAGAGGGTCCGGAACACTGAAGCTTTCTTT,CASSLGQRVRNTEAFF
TRBJ1-2,few,.,TRBV7-9,TGTGCCAGCAGCTTAGCAGGGTCCCTAGACTACACCTTC,CASSLAGSLDYTF